A selection of T cell receptor beta chains follows, all from one sample in a study of cytomegalovirus exposure and HLA in healthy donors. Sequencing was performed with immunoSEQ multiplex PCR; in TCRdb, only in-frame clones are kept and a portion is missing. The table has some 120,000 clones, about 74% seen once. The sample comprised PBMCs. All receptors derive from a man younger than 40 in good health and CMV-seropositive. The CDR3 runs from the conserved cysteine through the conserved F or W. D genes are given only for firm matches. A clone size is listed for some rows: how often the clone was seen (once, few, many), or a class if it is expanded.

TGTGCCAGCTCACCACTGGGGGGCTCCTACAATGAGCAGTTCTTC	CASSPLGGSYNEQFF	NA	NA	TRBV18	TRBJ2-1
TGTGCCAGCAGCTTATTCAGGGGATTGCCGGATGAAAAACTGTTTTTT	CASSLFRGLPDEKLFF	NA	NA	TRBV7-2	TRBJ1-4
TGCGCCAGCAGCCAGCAGGGACAGGGAGTCTCCAGCGAGCAGTACTTC	CASSQQGQGVSSEQYF	TRBD1	few	TRBV4-1	TRBJ2-7
TGTGCCAGCAGCTTCGCGGGGGCGCAAGGCTACACCTTC	CASSFAGAQGYTF	NA	NA	TRBV7-3	TRBJ1-2
TGTGCCAGTAGTAGGGGCCCCAGGGCAACTAATGAAAAACTGTTTTTT	CASSRGPRATNEKLFF	NA	NA	TRBV19	TRBJ1-4
TGTGCCAGCAGCTCGGGTAGAAATCAGCCCCAGCATTTT	CASSSGRNQPQHF	NA	few	TRBV7-9	TRBJ1-5
TGTGCCTGGAGTCTTAAAGGGGGCACAGATACGCAGTATTTT	CAWSLKGGTDTQYF	NA	NA	TRBV30	TRBJ2-3
TGCGCCAGCAGGTTTTTACAGGAACGCTACACCTTC	CASRFLQERYTF	NA	once	TRBV5-1	TRBJ1-2
TGTGCCAGTAGTAACGGGGGGTATCAGCCCCAGCATTTT	CASSNGGYQPQHF	NA	once	TRBV19	TRBJ1-5
TGCGCCAGCACCAAGACAGGGACGAACACTGAAGCTTTCTTT	CASTKTGTNTEAFF	TRBD1	NA	TRBV5-1	TRBJ1-1
TGTGCCAGCTCATTACAGGGAAGTCAGCCCCAGCATTTT	CASSLQGSQPQHF	NA	few	TRBV18	TRBJ1-5
TGTGCTTCGGGACAGGGGGGCTACGAGCAGTACTTC	CASGQGGYEQYF	TRBD1	NA	TRBV6-1	TRBJ2-7